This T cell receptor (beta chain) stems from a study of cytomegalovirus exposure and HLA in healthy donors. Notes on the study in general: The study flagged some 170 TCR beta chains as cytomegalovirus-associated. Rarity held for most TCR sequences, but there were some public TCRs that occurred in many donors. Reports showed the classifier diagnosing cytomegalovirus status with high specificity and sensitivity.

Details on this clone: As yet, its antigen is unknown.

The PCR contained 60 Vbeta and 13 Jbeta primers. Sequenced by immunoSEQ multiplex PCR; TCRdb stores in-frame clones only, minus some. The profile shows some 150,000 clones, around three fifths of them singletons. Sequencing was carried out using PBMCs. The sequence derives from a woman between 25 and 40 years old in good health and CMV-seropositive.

CDR3 loop: CASNGANYEQYF. The CDR3 DNA reads TGTGCCAGCAACGGAGCAAACTACGAGCAGTACTTC. V and J are TRBV2 and TRBJ2-7; D remains ambiguous. Trimming removed 7 bases from V and 3 bases from J, with 10 bases in between. This CDR3 comprises 12 residues. The germline CDR1 and CDR2 sequences are SNHLY and FYNNEI.